One and the same sample provided the 29 T cell receptor beta chains below, sequenced in a study of vaccination effects on CD4 cells after COVID-19. This table comes from immunoSEQ multiplex PCR, and its TCRdb copy is limited to in-frame clones, with some not included. The table lists 50,000 to 70,000 clones, 70% to 85% of them singletons, with about 2.5% in the top ten. Antigens for these TCRs are unknown. Upon completion of approximately ten days in culture, CD4+ T cells were isolated. Either the BNT162b2 or mRNA-1273 vaccine was given to participants in two doses. This specimen was CD4+ T cells from PBMCs cultured without peptide, taken after COVID-19 vaccination. These receptors originate from a human donor who received a COVID-19 vaccine.

The rearrangement links TRBV14 to TRBJ2-3; D may be TRBD2 (6 bases). The V end lost 8 bases, the J end lost 1 base, and 10 bases lay between the germline ends. The CDR3 contains 13 residues. CDR1 and CDR2 (germline): SGHDN, FVKESK. The DNA of the CDR3 is TGTGCCAGCTGGGGCGGGGGCACAGATACGCAGTATTTT. It yields the protein CASWGGGTDTQYF.

This sequence joins TRBV23-1 and TRBJ2-7; 7 nucleotides agree with TRBD1. TRBV23-1 is designated an ORF whose function remains uncertain. The length of the CDR3 is 12 residues. Trimming at V came to 11 bases and at J to 0 bases, leaving 4 bases not matched to a gene. The CDR3 region is CARQGLSYEQYV. The CDR3 coding sequence is TGCGCCCGACAGGGCCTCTCCTACGAGCAGTACGTC.

The chain links TRBV24-1 to TRBJ1-2, with 9 bases fitting TRBD1. The CDR3 has 16 residues. After removal of 4 bases from V and 0 bases from J, the junction contained 5 bases not matched to a gene. The germline V gene has CDR1 KGHDR and CDR2 SFDVKD. DNA for the CDR3: TGTGCCACCAGTGACGGAGGGACAGGGTCTAACTATGGCTACACCTTC. This codes for CATSDGGTGSNYGYTF.

The V call is TRBV6-6, the J call TRBJ2-2, with TRBD2 matching 12 bases. The trim removed 5 bases at V and 5 bases at J, leaving 9 bases unmatched. CDR3 length equals 17 residues. Germline V CDR1 and CDR2: MNHNY, SVGAGI (reference sequence). The CDR3 is CASSRSSGGAGTGELFF. In DNA, the CDR3 is TGTGCCAGCAGTCGCTCTAGCGGGGGGGCCGGGACCGGGGAGCTGTTTTTT.

Comment on this clone: Other DNA sequences in the sample encode the same CDR3. The gene calls are TRBV7-2 and TRBJ2-5, with 11 bases matching TRBD2. J was trimmed by 1 base and V by 0 bases; bases with no gene match: 1. The CDR3 runs to 16 residues. From germline, CDR1 is SGHTA and CDR2 FQGNSA. CDR3 region: CASSLALAGGQETQYF. DNA for the CDR3: TGTGCCAGCAGCTTAGCGCTAGCGGGGGGCCAAGAGACCCAGTACTTC.

The chain employs TRBV12-3 or TRBV12-4 and TRBJ1-6; D gene uncertain. The length of the CDR3 is 13 residues. Deletions cut 3 bases from V and 9 bases from J, with 9 bases between. The CDR3 reads CASSLHRISPLHF. The DNA for the CDR3 is TGTGCCAGCAGTTTGCATCGTATTTCACCCCTCCACTTT.

V usage is TRBV27 and J usage is TRBJ1-5; D may be TRBD1 (6 bases). Per germline, CDR1 MNHEY and CDR2 SMNVEV (reference sequence). The CDR3 is 15 amino acids. V was shortened by 2 bases and J by 0 bases, with 8 bases between the two germline ends. CDR3 residues: CASSLRGRSNQPQHF. CDR3 sequence (DNA): TGTGCCAGCAGTTTACGGGGGCGTAGCAATCAGCCCCAGCATTTT.

The chain is built from TRBV5-1 and TRBJ2-5, with 8 bases lining up with TRBD1. The CDR3 spans 15 residues. Losses at the gene ends were 4 bases for V and 7 bases for J; bases not matched to a gene: 12. Germline CDR1 is SGHRS and CDR2 is YFSETQ. The CDR3 is CASSLHQGAPGTQYF. The CDR3 nucleotides are TGCGCCAGCAGCCTACACCAGGGGGCGCCGGGGACCCAGTACTTC.

The V and J genes are TRBV30 and TRBJ2-5; D is ambiguous. Germline CDR1 and CDR2: GTSNPN and SVGIG (reference sequence). This CDR3 has 13 amino acids. The V and J ends lost 1 base and 2 bases respectively, with 8 bases between them. As DNA, the CDR3 is TGTGCCTGGAGTGGCGGCACTCAAGAGACCCAGTACTTC. Its translation is CAWSGGTQETQYF.

J is TRBJ1-1 and V is TRBV19; no clear D gene. The length of the CDR3 is 14 residues. The germline V gene has CDR1 LNHDA and CDR2 SQIVND (reference sequence). V dropped 3 bases and J dropped 3 bases, with 11 bases sitting between them. The CDR3 loop is CASSMRVPDTEAFF. DNA of the CDR3: TGTGCCAGTAGTATGAGGGTGCCGGACACTGAAGCTTTCTTT.

This rearrangement joins TRBV6-4 to TRBJ1-1; TRBD1 might be the D (5 bases). V gave up 6 bases and J gave up 1 base, with 12 bases separating them. CDR1 is MRHNA and CDR2 is SNTAGT in the germline V gene. The CDR3 covers 14 residues. Written as DNA, the CDR3 is TGTGCCAGCAGGGGCGGGACTGAGAACACTGAAGCTTTCTTT. Protein product: CASRGGTENTEAFF.

This chain uses TRBV7-2 with TRBJ1-1; D gene ambiguous. Trimming shortened V by 5 bases and J by 7 bases, and 20 bases separated the two germline ends. Looked up from germline, CDR1 is SGHTA and CDR2 is FQGNSA. The CDR3 is 15 residues long. The CDR3 coding sequence is TGTGCCAGCAGCACGATCCGGGATGTCCGGGGTGAAGCTTTCTTT. Residues: CASSTIRDVRGEAFF.

The genes are TRBV11-2 and TRBJ2-5; 10 bases agree with TRBD2. Germline lookup yields CDR1 SGHAT and CDR2 FQNNGV. After removal of 4 bases from V and 0 bases from J, the junction contained 14 bases not matched to a gene. The length of the CDR3 is 19 residues. Written as DNA, the CDR3 is TGTGCCAGCAGCTCCTTCATCTTAGGCCTAGCGGGGGACCAAGAGACCCAGTACTTC. As protein: CASSSFILGLAGDQETQYF.

The chain is built from TRBV11-2 and TRBJ1-2; no firm D call. The CDR3 spans 14 residues. Trimming took off 3 bases at V and 0 bases at J, with 8 bases between the two ends. CDR1 is SGHAT, CDR2 FQNNGV, per germline. CDR3 DNA sequence: TGTGCCAGCAGCTTGAGAGGAGCTAACTATGGCTACACCTTC. Its translation: CASSLRGANYGYTF.

V and J are TRBV6-1 and TRBJ2-7; 7 bases fit TRBD1. The V segment lost 1 base and the J segment 2 bases; nucleotides outside the gene matches: 5. The germline V gene encodes CDR1 MNHNS and CDR2 SASEGT. This CDR3 contains 15 residues. CDR3 sequence reads: CASSEGVGGPYEQYV. CDR3 sequence (DNA): TGTGCCAGCAGTGAAGGGGTAGGGGGCCCCTACGAGCAGTACGTC.

The V and J genes are TRBV18 and TRBJ2-3; a possible D gene is TRBD2 (6 bases). The CDR3 has 17 residues. V was shortened by 2 bases and J by 2 bases, with 17 bases between the two germline ends. Germline V gene data show CDR1 as KGHSH and CDR2 as LQKENI. CDR3 nucleotides: TGTGCCAGCTCACCAGGACGCGGGGCCCCCTCCACAGATACGCAGTATTTT. It encodes CASSPGRGAPSTDTQYF.

This chain connects TRBV3-1 (or the pseudogene TRBV3-2) to TRBJ1-1; D gene ambiguous. V was shortened by 1 base and J by 1 base, with 7 bases between the two germline ends. The CDR3 sequence is 14 residues long. Germline V gene data show CDR1 as LGHDT and CDR2 as YNNKEL (reference sequence). CDR3 loop: CASSQVQTNTEAFF. CDR3 DNA: TGTGCCAGCAGCCAAGTTCAGACGAACACTGAAGCTTTCTTT.

The sample holds one count of this clone. This chain links TRBV2 with TRBJ2-5, with TRBD2 matching over 13 bases. The CDR3 runs to 14 residues. The junction had 6 bases not matched to a gene; V was cut back by 9 bases and J by 5 bases. Germline values: CDR1 SNHLY, CDR2 FYNNEI. CDR3 amino acids: CARGGLAGVETQYF. The CDR3 nucleotides are TGTGCCAGGGGAGGACTAGCGGGGGTCGAGACCCAGTACTTC.

The chain joins TRBV5-4 to TRBJ2-5; D is ambiguous. This CDR3 spans 15 amino acids. Germline V CDR1 and CDR2: SGHNT, YYREEE (reference sequence). Trimming pared 0 bases from V and 2 bases from J, leaving 11 bases between. The CDR3 DNA sequence: TGTGCCAGCAGCTTGGCCGGGTTCCGGCAAGAGACCCAGTACTTC. It is translated as CASSLAGFRQETQYF.

The chain is built from TRBV5-6 and TRBJ1-3; a weak D match, TRBD1 (5 bases). Germline V lookup: CDR1 SGHDT, CDR2 YYEEEE. V was trimmed by 7 bases and J by 0 bases, leaving 8 bases between them. The CDR3 contains 13 residues. CDR3 DNA sequence: TGTGCCAGCTCGGACATCTCTGGAAACACCATATATTTT. Protein: CASSDISGNTIYF.

Only one count was recorded for this clone. V gene TRBV29-1 combines with J gene TRBJ2-5; D gene unclear. Germline CDR1 SQVTM, CDR2 ANQGSEA. V was shortened by 8 bases and J by 7 bases, with 14 bases between the two germline ends. This CDR3 contains 11 residues. The CDR3 here is CSLRWGTTQYF. The DNA of the CDR3 is TGCAGCCTTCGTTGGGGAACGACCCAGTACTTC.

The V gene is TRBV7-2, the J gene TRBJ1-5; D ambiguous. This CDR3 comprises 13 residues. CDR1 and CDR2 (germline): SGHTA, FQGNSA. Trimming cost V 2 bases and J 6 bases, with 8 bases left between them. CDR3 sequence reads: CASSLYMGQPQHF. The DNA of the CDR3 is TGTGCCAGCAGCTTATATATGGGTCAGCCCCAGCATTTT.

The rearrangement joins TRBV18 to TRBJ1-1, with D uncertain. From germline, CDR1 is KGHSH and CDR2 LQKENI. This CDR3 spans 13 amino acids. Trimming shortened V by 3 bases and J by 1 base, and 6 bases separated the two germline ends. CDR3 sequence: CASSPDGNTEAFF. The CDR3 bases are TGTGCCAGCTCACCGGACGGGAACACTGAAGCTTTCTTT.

The CDR3: CASSYSNQPQHF. DNA for the CDR3: TGTGCCAGTTCTTATAGCAATCAGCCCCAGCATTTT. The genes are TRBV25-1 and TRBJ1-5; unclear D gene. Trimming cost V 9 bases and J 0 bases, with 6 bases left between them. The V gene's germline CDR1 is MGHDK and CDR2 SYGVNS. The CDR3 consists of 12 residues.

J is TRBJ2-3 and V is TRBV7-2; 7 bases are a match to TRBD1. The germline gives CDR1 SGHTA, CDR2 FQGNSA. With 2 bases clipped from V and 6 bases from J, the junction kept 11 bases outside the gene matches. CDR3 size: 16 residues. This CDR3 reads CASSLSPLQGEDTQYF. The CDR3 region has the DNA TGTGCCAGCAGCTTAAGCCCCCTGCAGGGGGAGGATACGCAGTATTTT.

The chain has TRBV5-1 and TRBJ2-1; maybe TRBD2 (7 bases). CDR1 and CDR2 (germline): SGHRS, YFSETQ. V was pared by 6 bases and J by 9 bases, with 22 bases between. The CDR3 has 15 amino acids. The CDR3 nucleotides are TGCGCCAGCAATGATCCGGGGGGCCTAGACGTTGAGCAGTTCTTC. This encodes CASNDPGGLDVEQFF.

The V and J genes are TRBV6-5 and TRBJ2-2; D gene ambiguous. Germline V gene sequence: CDR1 MNHEY, CDR2 SVGAGI. V was trimmed by 8 bases and J by 4 bases, leaving 14 bases between them. This CDR3 region has 14 residues. CDR3 nucleotides: TGTGCCAGCGGTAACCAGGTTCGCACCGGGGAGCTGTTTTTT. Its translation: CASGNQVRTGELFF.

This sequence joins TRBV19 and TRBJ2-1; 7 positions agree with TRBD2. The CDR3 runs to 17 residues. Per the germline V gene, CDR1 is LNHDA and CDR2 is SQIVND (reference sequence). The V gene end was trimmed by 4 bases and the J gene end by 4 bases; junction bases not matched to a gene: 13. Written as DNA, the CDR3 is TGTGCCAGTAGTAAGGATGGGAGGGTGGCAGCGTACAATGAGCAGTTCTTC. Translated, it gives CASSKDGRVAAYNEQFF.

This clone was seen a few times. This chain uses TRBV5-4 with TRBJ2-2, with 9 bases identical to TRBD1. CDR1 is SGHNT and CDR2 is YYREEE in the germline V gene (reference sequence). The CDR3 is 16 residues long. The V and J ends lost 4 bases and 2 bases, in that order; junction bases with no gene match: 6. Here the CDR3 DNA reads TGTGCCAGCAGCGGAGACAGGGGGAGCAACACCGGGGAGCTGTTTTTT. It codes for CASSGDRGSNTGELFF.